The 27 T cell receptor beta chains below were found in one sample sequenced in a study of blood T cell repertoires in COVID-19. Produced via immunoSEQ multiplex PCR; TCRdb's table is partial and in-frame only. This sample has about 160,000 clones; approximately 87% occur once, and the top ten carry under 13%. The source material was peripheral blood. The receptors were gathered from an older woman with COVID-19, enrolled during active disease.

CDR3 region: CASSPRRYRGDTEAFF. Written as DNA, the CDR3 is TGTGCCAGCAGTCCGAGACGCTACAGGGGGGACACTGAAGCTTTCTTT. The V and J genes are TRBV28 and TRBJ1-1; TRBD1 matches at 8 bases. The V segment lost 5 bases and the J segment 3 bases; nucleotides outside the gene matches: 11. The germline V gene has CDR1 MDHEN and CDR2 SYDVKM. CDR3 length: 16 residues. The entire variable domain, with the rest obtained from reference TRBV28 and TRBJ1-1, is as follows: DVKVTQSSRYLVKRTGEKVFLECVQDMDHENMFWYRQDPGLGLRLIYFSYDVKMKEKGDIPEGYSVSREKKERFSLILESASTNQTSMYLCASSPRRYRGDTEAFFGQGTRLTVV.

This chain connects TRBV21-1 to TRBJ1-5; no DNA check was done on the table's D call, TRBD1. TRBV21-1 has pseudogene status. CDR3 length: 15 residues. The CDR3 DNA sequence: TGTGCCAGCAGAAGCACAGGGTTGGGCAATCAGCCCCAGCATTTT. Translating gives CASRSTGLGNQPQHF.

The rearrangement joins TRBV6-5 to TRBJ1-5; 7 bases line up with TRBD1. Per germline, CDR1 MNHEY and CDR2 SVGAGI. The CDR3 is made up of 15 amino acids. After removal of 6 bases from V and 0 bases from J, the junction contained 5 bases not matched to a gene. This CDR3 reads CASSAGQNSNQPQHF. The DNA for the CDR3 is TGTGCCAGCAGCGCGGGACAGAATAGCAATCAGCCCCAGCATTTT.

The rearrangement uses TRBV6-2 or TRBV6-3 and TRBJ1-1, with D maybe TRBD1 (5 bases). The V end lost 2 bases, the J end lost 4 bases, and 14 bases lay between the germline ends. In germline, CDR1 is MNHEY, CDR2 SVGEGT. The CDR3 loop spans 15 amino acids. CDR3 sequence: CASSYGQAGGTEAFF. In DNA form, the CDR3 reads TGTGCCAGCAGTTACGGGCAAGCCGGGGGCACTGAAGCTTTCTTT.

This clone was observed a handful of times. The rearrangement uses TRBV11-2 and TRBJ2-7; tentatively, D is TRBD1 (6 bases). There are 13 residues in the CDR3. V was cut by 6 bases and J by 2 bases, with 11 bases left in between. From germline, CDR1 is SGHAT and CDR2 FQNNGV. The CDR3, as DNA: TGTGCCAGCAGTTCTGGACAGCCCTACGAGCAGTACTTC. Its protein product is CASSSGQPYEQYF. Looking up the rest from reference TRBV11-2 and TRBJ2-7 gives the full variable domain: EAGVAQSPRYKIIEKRQSVAFWCNPISGHATLYWYQQILGQGPKLLIQFQNNGVVDDSQLPKDRFSAERLKGVDSTLKIQPAKLEDSAVYLCASSSGQPYEQYFGPGTRLTVT.

The V call is TRBV6-4, the J call TRBJ2-3; D is perhaps TRBD1 (6 bases). The CDR3 is 14 amino acids. Germline lookup yields CDR1 MRHNA and CDR2 SNTAGT. The V end lost 3 bases, the J end lost 6 bases, and 13 bases lay between the germline ends. Here the CDR3 reads CASSEDSSVDTQYF. The CDR3 DNA reads as TGTGCCAGCAGTGAGGACAGTTCCGTGGATACGCAGTATTTT.

The chain joins TRBV28 to TRBJ2-7; D remains ambiguous. Germline V CDR1 and CDR2: MDHEN, SYDVKM. V was trimmed by 1 base and J by 3 bases, leaving 10 bases between them. This CDR3 is built from 14 residues. The CDR3 region has the DNA TGTGCCAGCAGTTTATTTCGGTCGAACTACGAGCAGTACTTC. Residues: CASSLFRSNYEQYF.

The count of this clone is one. CDR3 region: CASSARGAGASTDTQYF. The CDR3 DNA reads TGTGCCAGCAGTGCACGGGGGGCCGGGGCTAGCACAGATACGCAGTATTTT. The chain employs TRBV2 and TRBJ2-3; the D gene is possibly TRBD2 (7 bases). This CDR3 has 17 amino acids. Germline loops: CDR1 SNHLY, CDR2 FYNNEI. V was pared by 4 bases and J by 0 bases, with 17 bases between.

V usage is TRBV5-1 and J usage is TRBJ2-7; no definite D call. Trimming removed 0 bases from V and 4 bases from J, with 11 bases in between. This CDR3 has 14 residues. CDR1 is SGHRS, CDR2 YFSETQ, per germline. As DNA, the CDR3 is TGCGCCAGCAGCTTGGCTGTAGGAGAGTACGAGCAGTACTTC. Translated, it gives CASSLAVGEYEQYF.

This clone was counted a few times. This chain uses TRBV28 with TRBJ1-6; D not resolved. From germline, CDR1 is MDHEN and CDR2 SYDVKM. The CDR3 totals 12 residues. Trimming took off 8 bases at V and 7 bases at J, with 9 bases between the two ends. The CDR3 region is CASCGTNSPLHF. The CDR3 DNA sequence: TGTGCCAGCTGCGGCACGAATTCACCCCTCCACTTT.

The chain carries TRBV28 and TRBJ1-6, with a weak D call TRBD1 (5 bases). Germline V gives CDR1 MDHEN, CDR2 SYDVKM. Deletions cut 3 bases from V and 4 bases from J, with 7 bases between. The CDR3 spans 14 residues. CDR3 sequence reads: CASSLAGYNSPLHF. The CDR3 coding sequence is TGTGCCAGCAGTTTGGCAGGGTATAATTCACCCCTCCACTTT. Combining the CDR3 with reference TRBV28 and TRBJ1-6 gives the whole variable domain DVKVTQSSRYLVKRTGEKVFLECVQDMDHENMFWYRQDPGLGLRLIYFSYDVKMKEKGDIPEGYSVSREKKERFSLILESASTNQTSMYLCASSLAGYNSPLHFGNGTRLTVT.

The chain links TRBV5-1 to TRBJ2-1; D is possibly TRBD1 (5 bases). V lost 2 bases and J lost 4, with 10 bases in between. The CDR3 is 14 amino acids. Germline CDR1 and CDR2: SGHRS and YFSETQ. The DNA for the CDR3 is TGCGCCAGCAGCTTATCGACAGAATACAATGAGCAGTTCTTC. It encodes CASSLSTEYNEQFF.

The chain is built from TRBV2 and TRBJ1-1; D is unresolved. The CDR3 sequence is 17 residues long. Germline CDR1 reads SNHLY; CDR2 reads FYNNEI. Between the trimmed V and J ends, which lost 3 bases and 1 base, there was a span of 18 bases. The CDR3 is CASSEGLSRGTNTEAFF. The CDR3 DNA reads as TGTGCCAGCAGTGAGGGTTTAAGTCGGGGTACGAACACTGAAGCTTTCTTT. The whole variable domain, remainder taken from reference TRBV2 and TRBJ1-1, is EPEVTQTPSHQVTQMGQEVILRCVPISNHLYFYWYRQILGQKVEFLVSFYNNEISEKSEIFDDQFSVERPDGSNFTLKIRSTKLEDSAMYFCASSEGLSRGTNTEAFFGQGTRLTVV.

This chain links TRBV15 with TRBJ1-1; 8 bases align to TRBD1. This CDR3 has 13 residues. The V and J ends lost 11 bases and 0 bases, in that order; junction bases with no gene match: 5. The germline V gene has CDR1 LNHNV and CDR2 YYDKDF (reference sequence). This chain's CDR3 is CAASGQVNTEAFF. The CDR3 DNA sequence: TGTGCCGCCTCGGGACAGGTGAACACTGAAGCTTTCTTT.

This chain joins TRBV7-9 and TRBJ1-1; D is ambiguous. This CDR3 has 14 residues. V lost 1 base and J 0 bases, leaving 6 bases between the germline ends. Germline CDR1 SEHNR, CDR2 FQNEAQ (reference sequence). The CDR3 loop is CASSLGRLNTEAFF. CDR3 DNA: TGTGCCAGCAGCTTAGGCAGATTGAACACTGAAGCTTTCTTT.

The J gene is TRBJ2-7, the V gene TRBV28, with 8 bases aligning to TRBD1. Germline trimming cut 5 bases from V and 1 base from J; bases unmatched to any gene: 7. The CDR3 runs 15 residues. Per germline, CDR1 MDHEN and CDR2 SYDVKM. CDR3 sequence: CASSGTGDPSYEQYF. Here the CDR3 DNA reads TGTGCCAGCAGTGGGACAGGCGACCCTTCCTACGAGCAGTACTTC.

The chain links TRBV2 to TRBJ1-4; the match to TRBD1 covers 12 bases. The CDR3 totals 18 residues. Germline V gene lookup returns CDR1 SNHLY and CDR2 FYNNEI. After removal of 2 bases from V and 8 bases from J, the junction contained 12 bases not matched to a gene. CDR3 bases: TGTGCCAGCAGTGAACGACCGGGACAGGGGGCAGGAGGCGAAAAACTGTTTTTT. It is translated as CASSERPGQGAGGEKLFF.

The gene calls are TRBV19 and TRBJ1-6; TRBD1 might be the D (6 bases). CDR1 and CDR2 (germline): LNHDA, SQIVND (reference sequence). The germline V and J ends were trimmed by 0 bases and 5 bases, with 8 bases remaining between them. The CDR3 is made up of 15 amino acids. The CDR3 loop reads CASSIDQGHNSPLHF. In DNA form, the CDR3 reads TGTGCCAGTAGTATAGATCAGGGGCATAATTCACCCCTCCACTTT.

Turning to this clone: This CDR3 is also generated by other DNA sequences in the sample. This chain connects TRBV7-2 to TRBJ1-2; TRBD1 matches at 7 bases. The trim removed 5 bases at V and 5 bases at J, leaving 11 bases unmatched. This CDR3 is 15 amino acids long. Germline CDR1 SGHTA, CDR2 FQGNSA. The CDR3 DNA is TGTGCCAGCAGCCCCGCGGGACAGTCGCGGTATGGCTACACCTTC. Its protein product is CASSPAGQSRYGYTF.

This chain connects TRBV6-5 to TRBJ2-1; D gene uncertain. The germline V and J ends were trimmed by 10 bases and 3 bases, with 13 bases remaining between them. The CDR3 has 13 amino acids. CDR1 is MNHEY and CDR2 is SVGAGI in the germline V gene. CDR3 nucleotide sequence: TGTGCCACGTACGGTGGGCTCTACAATGAGCAGTTCTTC. Encoded protein: CATYGGLYNEQFF.

This rearrangement joins TRBV7-9 to TRBJ1-5; D gene ambiguous. This CDR3 spans 18 amino acids. Germline-derived CDR1 and CDR2 are SEHNR and FQNEAQ (reference sequence). V was shortened by 1 base and J by 3 bases, with 19 bases between the two germline ends. The DNA of the CDR3 is TGTGCCAGCAGCTTAGGGTTCGCAGGCGCTACATTCAATCAGCCCCAGCATTTT. Translating gives CASSLGFAGATFNQPQHF.

The chain joins TRBV28 to TRBJ2-7, with TRBD1 identical over 7 bases. Losses at the gene ends were 6 bases for V and 0 bases for J; bases not matched to a gene: 5. The germline gives CDR1 MDHEN, CDR2 SYDVKM. The CDR3 is made up of 14 amino acids. The CDR3 DNA reads as TGTGCCAGCAGAAGGACAGGTAGCTCCTACGAGCAGTACTTC. This codes for CASRRTGSSYEQYF.

The chain uses TRBV5-1 and TRBJ1-4, with 8 bases lining up with TRBD1. Per the germline V gene, CDR1 is SGHRS and CDR2 is YFSETQ. Trimming cost V 9 bases and J 8 bases; bases outside gene matches: 9. This CDR3 spans 13 amino acids. Written as DNA, the CDR3 is TGCGCCATCCTGGACAGGGCGGAGGAAAAACTGTTTTTT. Amino acid sequence: CAILDRAEEKLFF.

The V gene is TRBV27, the J gene TRBJ2-3; D call uncertain. This CDR3 spans 14 amino acids. The V and J ends lost 0 bases and 2 bases respectively, with 6 bases between them. The germline gives CDR1 MNHEY, CDR2 SMNVEV (reference sequence). CDR3 sequence reads: CASSLSSVTDTQYF. CDR3 coding DNA: TGTGCCAGCAGTTTATCTTCCGTCACAGATACGCAGTATTTT.

The V gene is TRBV28, the J gene TRBJ2-2; tentatively, D is TRBD2 (6 bases). The V end lost 4 bases, the J end lost 1 base, and 13 bases lay between the germline ends. This CDR3 has 16 residues. Germline V gene data show CDR1 as MDHEN and CDR2 as SYDVKM. Written as DNA, the CDR3 is TGTGCCAGCAGTTCCCGGGGGTTGGTGAACACCGGGGAGCTGTTTTTT. It specifies CASSSRGLVNTGELFF.

The CDR3 sequence: CASSESGTGDTQYF. CDR3 coding DNA: TGTGCCAGCAGTGAAAGCGGGACGGGAGATACGCAGTATTTT. This chain links TRBV25-1 with TRBJ2-3; 7 bases match TRBD2. There are 14 residues in the CDR3. V dropped 2 bases and J dropped 5; count of bases not matched to a gene: 4. Germline V gene lookup returns CDR1 MGHDK and CDR2 SYGVNS.

The chain recombines TRBV5-1 with TRBJ2-5; D perhaps matches TRBD1 (5 bases). CDR1 SGHRS and CDR2 YFSETQ come from the germline V gene. This CDR3 region has 15 residues. The ends were cut back, 3 bases at V and 1 base at J, with 13 bases in the middle. CDR3 DNA sequence: TGCGCCAGCAGCTCTTGGGGCAGCACCCAAGAGACCCAGTACTTC. Translated: CASSSWGSTQETQYF.